These 29 T cell receptor beta chains came from one sample sequenced in a study of cytomegalovirus exposure and HLA in healthy donors. Only in-frame clones appear in the TCRdb table, and some are missing; sequencing was by immunoSEQ multiplex PCR. The sample has around 69,000 clones, roughly 95% seen once; the top ten hold 4.5%. Input material: PBMCs. These TCRs come from a woman aged 18-29 years in good health and CMV-seropositive.

V gene TRBV28 combines with J gene TRBJ2-3; 10 nucleotides align to TRBD2. CDR3 length: 14 residues. The germline gives CDR1 MDHEN, CDR2 SYDVKM. Trimming cost V 5 bases and J 5 bases; bases outside gene matches: 4. CDR3 protein: CASSLLAGGDTQYF. In nucleotides, the CDR3 is TGTGCCAGCAGTCTATTAGCGGGAGGAGATACGCAGTATTTT.

The chain uses TRBV5-5 and TRBJ2-7; perhaps TRBD1 as D (5 bases). Deletions cut 3 bases from V and 6 bases from J, with 22 bases between. CDR3 length: 16 amino acids. Germline CDR1 is SGHKS and CDR2 is YYEKEE (reference sequence). CDR3 amino acids: CASSSPSQTVSGEQYF. The CDR3 DNA reads TGTGCCAGCAGCTCGCCTTCACAGACAGTTTCGGGCGAGCAGTACTTC.

V is TRBV29-1 and J is TRBJ2-7; D gene uncertain. Germline CDR1 is SQVTM and CDR2 is ANQGSEA. The CDR3 consists of 13 residues. V was cut by 3 bases and J by 0 bases, with 9 bases left in between. The chain's CDR3 is CSVEFQNSYEQYF. Here the CDR3 DNA reads TGCAGCGTTGAGTTCCAGAACTCCTACGAGCAGTACTTC.

The rearrangement uses TRBV19 and TRBJ2-5, with unresolved D. The CDR3 length is 13 residues. CDR1 LNHDA and CDR2 SQIVND come from the germline V gene (reference sequence). V dropped 4 bases and J dropped 5 bases, with 11 bases sitting between them. Here the CDR3 reads CASSTWVRETQYF. For the CDR3, the DNA is TGTGCCAGTAGTACCTGGGTGCGGGAGACCCAGTACTTC.

The chain links TRBV4-3 to TRBJ1-2, with D possibly being TRBD1 (6 bases). This CDR3 has 13 residues. V dropped 4 bases and J dropped 4 bases, with 10 bases sitting between them. The germline V gene encodes CDR1 LGHNA and CDR2 YSLEER. For the CDR3, the DNA is TGCGCCAGCAGCCGAGACAGGTTCTATGGCTACACCTTC. Amino acid sequence: CASSRDRFYGYTF.

The gene calls are TRBV30 and TRBJ2-2; 8 bases fit TRBD1. This CDR3 has 11 amino acids. Germline V lookup: CDR1 GTSNPN, CDR2 SVGIG (reference sequence). After removal of 7 bases from V and 10 bases from J, the junction contained 5 bases not matched to a gene. CDR3: CASQGAEELFF. The CDR3 DNA is TGTGCCTCCCAGGGGGCGGAGGAGCTGTTTTTT.

This clone was found once. This chain links TRBV5-8 with TRBJ2-2; 9 bases map to TRBD1. V gave up 0 bases and J gave up 5 bases; unmatched junction bases: 8. The length of the CDR3 is 17 residues. CDR1 is SGHTS and CDR2 is YDEGEE in the germline V gene. CDR3 in amino acids: CASSLVGTGGYTGELFF. The CDR3 DNA reads TGTGCCAGCAGCTTGGTGGGAACAGGGGGCTATACCGGGGAGCTGTTTTTT.

This chain connects TRBV4-2 to TRBJ1-5, with D possibly being TRBD1 (5 bases). This CDR3 is built from 15 residues. V lost 5 bases and J 4 bases, leaving 15 bases between the germline ends. From germline, CDR1 is LGHNA and CDR2 YNFKEQ. CDR3: CASSLNPTENQPQHF. As DNA, the CDR3 is TGTGCCAGCAGCTTAAACCCGACAGAGAATCAGCCCCAGCATTTT.

The genes are TRBV6-4 and TRBJ2-7, with TRBD2 matching 8 bases. This CDR3 region has 15 residues. Germline CDR1 MRHNA, CDR2 SNTAGT. Trimming at V came to 10 bases and at J to 2 bases, leaving 13 bases not matched to a gene. CDR3 sequence (DNA): TGTGCCAAAGGTAACAGCGGGAGTCGGCCCTACGAGCAGTACTTC. Translation: CAKGNSGSRPYEQYF.

The V call is TRBV5-1, the J call TRBJ2-5, with TRBD1 identical over 9 bases. There are 15 residues in the CDR3. The J segment lost 5 bases and the V segment lost 4 bases, leaving 9 bases of the junction unmatched. CDR1 is SGHRS and CDR2 is YFSETQ in the germline V gene. DNA of the CDR3: TGCGCCAGCAGCCACGTCCGGGACAGGGTTGAGACCCAGTACTTC. As protein: CASSHVRDRVETQYF.

V usage is TRBV2 and J usage is TRBJ1-5; unclear D gene. The CDR3 length is 13 residues. CDR1 and CDR2 (germline): SNHLY, FYNNEI. V was clipped by 5 bases and J by 7 bases, with 12 bases between them. The CDR3 DNA reads TGTGCCAGCAGTTTCCTTAACACGCAGCCCCAGCATTTT. Translating gives CASSFLNTQPQHF.

This chain links TRBV7-6 with TRBJ2-3; D is undetermined. This CDR3 region has 14 residues. The germline V gene encodes CDR1 SGHVS and CDR2 FNYEAQ. Between the trimmed V and J ends, which lost 1 base and 0 bases, there was a span of 5 bases. The CDR3 sequence: CASSLGASTDTQYF. CDR3 sequence (DNA): TGTGCCAGCAGCTTAGGCGCTAGCACAGATACGCAGTATTTT.

The CDR3: CASSLTSGRIPYNEQFF. The CDR3 DNA is TGTGCCAGCAGTTTGACTAGCGGGAGGATTCCTTACAATGAGCAGTTCTTC. The chain links TRBV28 to TRBJ2-1, with 13 positions matching TRBD2. Losses at the gene ends were 3 bases for V and 4 bases for J; bases not matched to a gene: 6. CDR1 is MDHEN, CDR2 SYDVKM, per germline. The length of the CDR3 is 17 residues.

This rearrangement joins TRBV7-8 to TRBJ2-5; TRBD2 aligns across 12 bases. The V gene's germline CDR1 is SGHVS and CDR2 FQNEAQ. This CDR3 has 14 residues. With V trimmed by 6 bases and J by 5 bases, 4 bases remained unmatched. CDR3 nucleotides: TGTGCCAGCAGATCGACTAGCGGGAGTGAGACCCAGTACTTC. It translates to CASRSTSGSETQYF.

In this sample, this clone turned up once. The gene calls are TRBV6-1 and TRBJ2-7, with a possible D match to TRBD2 (7 bases). The CDR3 has 13 residues. The germline V gene encodes CDR1 MNHNS and CDR2 SASEGT. Trimming took 9 bases from V and 4 from J, leaving 16 bases between them. In DNA form, the CDR3 reads TGTGCCAGTGACCGGGGGGCAAGGTACGAGCAGTACTTC. Its protein is CASDRGARYEQYF.

The rearrangement uses TRBV15 and TRBJ2-5; D not certain. The V end lost 0 bases, the J end lost 3 bases, and 11 bases lay between the germline ends. The germline gives CDR1 LNHNV, CDR2 YYDKDF (reference sequence). This CDR3 spans 15 amino acids. The CDR3 DNA is TGTGCCACCAGCAGAGATCTCTCTTCAGAAGAGACCCAGTACTTC. Translated, it gives CATSRDLSSEETQYF.

The chain carries TRBV7-9 and TRBJ2-7, with 9 bases fitting TRBD1. V lost 4 bases, J lost 5 bases, and 12 bases stayed unmatched. The CDR3 extends over 16 amino acids. The germline V gene encodes CDR1 SEHNR and CDR2 FQNEAQ (reference sequence). The CDR3 here is CASSSSKKTGGHEQYF. In DNA, the CDR3 is TGTGCCAGCAGCTCCTCTAAAAAGACAGGGGGACACGAGCAGTACTTC.

This clone was detected once. This sequence joins TRBV5-1 and TRBJ2-3, with 13 bases aligning to TRBD2. Germline CDR1 and CDR2: SGHRS and YFSETQ. There are 19 residues in the CDR3. The junction had 11 bases not matched to a gene; V was cut back by 0 bases and J by 4 bases. The CDR3 coding sequence is TGCGCCAGCAGCTTGGATCCGGTACGGACTAGCGGGAGCGCAGATACGCAGTATTTT. Translating gives CASSLDPVRTSGSADTQYF.

This clone has a handful of counts. The chain is built from TRBV7-2 and TRBJ2-7, with D uncertain. V gave up 5 bases and J gave up 2 bases, with 4 bases separating them. The CDR3 is 11 residues long. The germline CDR1 and CDR2 sequences are SGHTA and FQGNSA. CDR3 region: CASSAAYEQYF. As DNA, the CDR3 is TGTGCCAGCAGCGCGGCCTACGAGCAGTACTTC.

V and J are TRBV11-1 and TRBJ2-5; 11 nucleotides line up with TRBD2. Germline V gene data show CDR1 as SGHAT and CDR2 as FQDESV (reference sequence). The CDR3 runs to 16 residues. V lost 2 bases, J lost 0 bases, and 2 bases stayed unmatched. CDR3 amino acids: CASSLSSGRYQETQYF. The CDR3, as DNA: TGTGCCAGCAGCTTATCTAGCGGGAGGTACCAAGAGACCCAGTACTTC.

The sample holds one count of this clone. The chain has TRBV11-3 and TRBJ1-1, with a possible D match to TRBD1 (6 bases). Trimming stripped 4 bases from V and 1 base from J, with 10 bases between. Germline V CDR1 and CDR2: SGHNT, YENEEA. This CDR3 spans 14 amino acids. This CDR3 is CASSYQTGNTEAFF. The CDR3 bases are TGTGCCAGCAGCTACCAGACAGGGAACACTGAAGCTTTCTTT.

The V and J genes are TRBV30 and TRBJ1-5; D remains unclear. V was pared by 0 bases and J by 1 base, with 4 bases between. Germline V gene sequence: CDR1 GTSNPN, CDR2 SVGIG (reference sequence). The CDR3 spans 13 residues. CDR3 region: CAWSVASNQPQHF. The CDR3 region has the DNA TGTGCCTGGAGTGTAGCCAGCAATCAGCCCCAGCATTTT.

The V call is TRBV9, the J call TRBJ2-1; 16 bases are shared with TRBD2. The V segment lost 0 bases and the J segment 14 bases; nucleotides outside the gene matches: 5. Germline values: CDR1 SGDLS, CDR2 YYNGEE. This CDR3 spans 15 amino acids. The CDR3 loop is CASSVEGLAGGGEFF. CDR3 DNA sequence: TGTGCCAGCAGCGTAGAGGGACTAGCGGGAGGGGGGGAGTTCTTC.

The chain recombines TRBV4-2 with TRBJ1-1; 8 bases match TRBD1. This CDR3 is built from 15 residues. V trimming: 5 bases; J trimming: 1 base; junction bases outside the gene matches: 6. Germline lookup yields CDR1 LGHNA and CDR2 YNFKEQ. As DNA, the CDR3 is TGTGCCAGCAGCACGACAGGGGCGGGGAACACTGAAGCTTTCTTT. Translating it yields CASSTTGAGNTEAFF.

The rearrangement uses TRBV5-1 and TRBJ2-7; 11 bases agree with TRBD2. Germline loops: CDR1 SGHRS, CDR2 YFSETQ. J was trimmed by 2 bases and V by 2 bases; bases with no gene match: 12. The CDR3 consists of 18 residues. The CDR3 nucleotides read TGCGCCAGCAGCTTCCCCACCGGGACTAGCGGCACTACCTACGAGCAGTACTTC. Translation gives CASSFPTGTSGTTYEQYF.

The CDR3 region is CASSINRGIDEQYF. The DNA for the CDR3 is TGTGCCAGCAGTATAAACAGGGGGATCGACGAGCAGTACTTC. The V call is TRBV6-5, the J call TRBJ2-7; 8 positions agree with TRBD1. V trimming: 5 bases; J trimming: 5 bases; junction bases outside the gene matches: 8. This CDR3 is 14 amino acids long. The germline gives CDR1 MNHEY, CDR2 SVGAGI.

The chain is built from TRBV27 and TRBJ2-3, with D possibly being TRBD1 (5 bases). This CDR3 comprises 13 residues. Trimming removed 2 bases at V and 4 bases at J, with 7 bases between. Germline CDR1 MNHEY, CDR2 SMNVEV (reference sequence). The CDR3 sequence is CASSLQGADTQYF. The CDR3 DNA reads as TGTGCCAGCAGTTTACAGGGTGCAGATACGCAGTATTTT.

The rearrangement joins TRBV19 to TRBJ2-1, with a possible D match to TRBD2 (6 bases). Looked up from germline, CDR1 is LNHDA and CDR2 is SQIVND (reference sequence). The CDR3 has 15 residues. With 5 bases removed from V and 7 bases from J, the gap between germline ends came to 18 bases. CDR3 sequence reads: CASSPSQTSSNEQFF. CDR3 coding DNA: TGTGCCAGTAGTCCGAGTCAAACTAGCTCAAATGAGCAGTTCTTC.

V usage is TRBV19 and J usage is TRBJ1-5; D gene uncertain. This CDR3 contains 14 residues. V shed 2 bases and J shed 4 bases, with 9 bases lying between them. Germline lookup yields CDR1 LNHDA and CDR2 SQIVND (reference sequence). CDR3 nucleotides: TGTGCCAGTAGTATATCGGGAGGGAATCAGCCCCAGCATTTT. It codes for CASSISGGNQPQHF.